This is a list of T cell receptor beta chains from one sample in a study of blood T cells in healthy people across ages. TCRdb used MiXCR to reprocess the 5' RACE reads, holding one entry per CDR3 protein. The sample includes 1.5 million to 2 million distinct CDR3 sequences, roughly 27% of them seen just once. The sample taken for sequencing was blood. These receptors all stem from a woman aged 30 to 39 in good health. The CDR3 runs from the conserved cysteine through the conserved F or W. The D gene is left open where the match is weak. Part of the rows lack a size; the others show once, few, many or a class for expanded clones.

>TRBV28|TRBJ2-5|-|-
TGTGCCAGCAGCCTGGGGACGGGACTCCGGGAGACCCAGTACTTC
CASSLGTGLRETQYF
>TRBV7-6|TRBJ2-2|-|-
TGTGCCAGCAGCTTACAGGGCGGGGAGCTGTTTTTT
CASSLQGGELFF
>TRBV12-3/TRBV12-4|TRBJ1-6|TRBD1|few
TGTGCCAGCAGTTTGCAGGGGGTGGGGGGTCCCCTCCACTTT
CASSLQGVGGPLHF
>TRBV20-1|TRBJ2-3|-|-
TGCAGTGCTAGAGATGGCGAGCGGAGCACAGATACGCAGTATTTT
CSARDGERSTDTQYF
>TRBV7-2|TRBJ2-3|TRBD2|-
TGTGCCAGCAGCCCTTATGTATCAGCGGGGGCTTCGGATACGCAGTATTTT
CASSPYVSAGASDTQYF
>TRBV12-3/TRBV12-4|TRBJ2-5|-|-
TGTGCCAGCAGCCTCGTCGGAGGATCCCAAGAGACCCAGTACTTC
CASSLVGGSQETQYF
>TRBV5-5|TRBJ2-1|TRBD1|few
TGTGCCAGCAGCCTACAGACAGGGCTTAGGAGTGAGCAGTTCTTC
CASSLQTGLRSEQFF
>TRBV11-2|TRBJ2-5|TRBD2|few
TGTGCCAGCAGCCGCCCCGGGAGGAGACAAGAGACCCAGTACTTC
CASSRPGRRQETQYF
>TRBV7-9|TRBJ2-7|-|few
TGTGCCAGCAGCTTAACCTATCGAGGCGGATCCCACGAGCAGTACTTC
CASSLTYRGGSHEQYF
>TRBV5-1|TRBJ2-1|-|few
TGCGCCAGCAGCCCGGTCGAGCGGGACAATGAGCAGTTCTTC
CASSPVERDNEQFF
>TRBV7-2|TRBJ1-5|-|-
TGTGCCAGCAGCTTAGGCCCCTATCAGCCCCAGCATTTT
CASSLGPYQPQHF
>TRBV20-1|TRBJ2-7|TRBD2|-
TGCAGTGCCGGACTAGCGGGACCCTACGAGCAGTACTTC
CSAGLAGPYEQYF
>TRBV18|TRBJ1-2|-|few
TGTGCCAGCTCACCACTGCAAATTGGGGTAGGAGTGGAGAGGAACGGCTACACCTTC
CASSPLQIGVGVERNGYTF
>TRBV5-1|TRBJ2-1|TRBD2|-
TGCGCCAGCAGCTTTTCGGGAGGGGTGGACAATGAGCAGTTCTTC
CASSFSGGVDNEQFF
>TRBV7-9|TRBJ1-2|TRBD1|few
TGTGCCAGCAGCCTGGACAGGGGTGGCTATGGCCACACCTTC
CASSLDRGGYGHTF
>TRBV3-1|TRBJ2-1|-|-
TGTGCCAGCAGCTATAGGCTAGCAGGCAGTCGCGCTGAGCAGTTCTTC
CASSYRLAGSRAEQFF
>TRBV21-1|TRBJ1-4|-|-
TGTGCCAGCAGCAAAGAGGCATGGGAAAGGAATGAAAAACTGTTTTTT
CASSKEAWERNEKLFF
>TRBV24-1|TRBJ2-6|-|few
TGTGCCACCAGTGCCCGGGGTGGGGCCAACGTCCTGACTTTC
CATSARGGANVLTF
>TRBV10-2|TRBJ2-1|TRBD2|few
TGCGCCAGCTCCACCCCGCGGGGACTAACCTACAATGAGCAGTTCTTC
CASSTPRGLTYNEQFF
>TRBV2|TRBJ2-3|-|once
TGTGCCAGCAAAGACCTAGACAGATCCATAGTCACAGATACGCAGTATTTT
CASKDLDRSIVTDTQYF
>TRBV7-2|TRBJ1-1|TRBD1|-
TGTGCCAGCAGCTTAGATGGGACAGGGGTTACTGAAGCTTTCTTT
CASSLDGTGVTEAFF
>TRBV19|TRBJ2-3|TRBD2|-
TGTGCCAGTAGTAAACCCGGGACTACACGCACGTCAGATACGCAGTATTTT
CASSKPGTTRTSDTQYF
>TRBV30|TRBJ1-4|-|few
TGTGCCTGGAGTACAGGGAGTGAAAAACTGTTTTTT
CAWSTGSEKLFF
>TRBV15|TRBJ1-1|-|-
TGTGCCACCAGCAGACCTTTTAACACTGAAGCTTTCTTT
CATSRPFNTEAFF
>TRBV29-1|TRBJ2-2|TRBD2|few
TGCAGCGTAAGCGGGGGGGCCCCCGCCGGGGAGCTGTTTTTT
CSVSGGAPAGELFF
>TRBV20-1|TRBJ2-1|-|-
TGCAGTGCTAGAGCCCTACGTGGGTACAATGAGCAGTTCTTC
CSARALRGYNEQFF
>TRBV20-1|TRBJ1-4|-|many
TGCAGTGCTAGGGGAGGGTCAACTAATGAAAAACTGTTTTTT
CSARGGSTNEKLFF
>TRBV28|TRBJ2-1|-|-
TGTGCCAGCAGTTTATCGCAGGGTGCGGTAGAGCAGTTCTTC
CASSLSQGAVEQFF
>TRBV4-1|TRBJ1-5|-|-
TGCGCCAGCAGCCAAGAGACAGAAAATCAGCCCCAGCATTTT
CASSQETENQPQHF
>TRBV14|TRBJ1-1|TRBD1|few
TGTGCCAGCAGGTCCCCCGGGACAGGTGAAGCTTTCTTT
CASRSPGTGEAFF
>TRBV10-3|TRBJ2-1|-|few
TGTGCCATCGGGCGATCGTTAGAGACCCAGTTCTTC
CAIGRSLETQFF
>TRBV20-1|TRBJ2-7|TRBD1|few
TGCAGTGCTCGACCCCCCCCTACAGGGGCAGAATACGAGCAGTACTTC
CSARPPPTGAEYEQYF
>TRBV28|TRBJ2-7|-|few
TGTGCCAGCAGTCCGTCCTCTTTGGACCGACTCCACTCCTACGAGCAGTACTTC
CASSPSSLDRLHSYEQYF
>TRBV27|TRBJ1-1|-|few
TGTGCCACCAGCCCAAAGATGAACACTGAAGCTTTCTTT
CATSPKMNTEAFF
>TRBV12-3/TRBV12-4|TRBJ2-7|-|-
TGTGCCGGCAGGCAAGGGGACGAGCAGTACTTC
CAGRQGDEQYF
>TRBV7-2|TRBJ2-5|-|few
TGTGCCCGCAGCAAGTCAGGCCTGACGGAGACCCAGTACTTC
CARSKSGLTETQYF
>TRBV12-3/TRBV12-4|TRBJ1-3|-|-
TGTGCCAGCAACCCCCCCAGGGACGGAAACACCATATATTTT
CASNPPRDGNTIYF
>TRBV5-6|TRBJ1-6|-|few
TGTGCCAGCAGCCCCTGGGGTGCAGATAATTCACCCCTCCACTTT
CASSPWGADNSPLHF
>TRBV12-3/TRBV12-4|TRBJ2-4|-|many
TGTGCCAGCACCGGTAGCCAGGTCAAAAACATTCAGTACTTC
CASTGSQVKNIQYF
>TRBV7-2|TRBJ2-7|-|many
TGTGCCAGCAGCTTGACTCTATCGACAGGCTCCTACGAGCAGTACTTC
CASSLTLSTGSYEQYF
>TRBV2|TRBJ2-2|-|few
TGTGCCAGCAGTGAATTCTTGGGCGTGGAGCTGTTTTTT
CASSEFLGVELFF
>TRBV7-2|TRBJ1-2|-|few
TGTGCCAGCAGCTGGGACACCAATGACTACACCTTC
CASSWDTNDYTF
>TRBV7-3|TRBJ2-1|TRBD2|few
TGTGCCAGCAGCCCGGTAGCTAGCGGGGACTACAATGAGCAGTTCTTC
CASSPVASGDYNEQFF
>TRBV7-9|TRBJ2-5|TRBD1|-
TGTGCCAGCAGCCTTACCGGGACAGGGGTCGGGCAGTACTTC
CASSLTGTGVGQYF
>TRBV20-1|TRBJ2-2|-|-
TGCGGTGTAGGGGGGGCAGTCACCGGGGAGCTGTTTTTT
CGVGGAVTGELFF
>TRBV6-1|TRBJ1-2|TRBD1|few
TGTGCCAGCAGTGATAGGGGACAGAGCTATGGCTACACCTTC
CASSDRGQSYGYTF
>TRBV19|TRBJ1-1|-|few
TGTGCCAGTAGTATACGGGGGACGGGGACTGAAGCTTTCTTT
CASSIRGTGTEAFF
>TRBV12-3/TRBV12-4|TRBJ2-3|TRBD2|-
TGTGCCAGCAGTTCTGGGGCGGGAGTGGCAGATACGCAGTATTTT
CASSSGAGVADTQYF
>TRBV6-6|TRBJ2-5|TRBD1|few
TGTGCCAGCCAAAAGGGACAGCACCAAGAGACCCAGTACTTC
CASQKGQHQETQYF
>TRBV19|TRBJ2-5|-|few
TGTGCCAGTAGTACGGGTCAGACACAAGAGACCCAGTACTTC
CASSTGQTQETQYF
>TRBV6-6|TRBJ1-3|-|-
TGTGCCAGCACCGTGGACCGGAGCCGCGGAAACACCATATATTTT
CASTVDRSRGNTIYF
>TRBV20-1|TRBJ1-5|-|-
TGCAGTGCTGGGGGAGTTAATCAGCCCCAGCATTTT
CSAGGVNQPQHF
>TRBV6-5|TRBJ2-7|-|many
TGTGCCAGCACACCCCCCCTGGGAACCGAGCAGTACTTC
CASTPPLGTEQYF
>TRBV20-1|TRBJ1-1|-|-
TGCAGTGCTACCCTCACTGAAGCTTTCTTT
CSATLTEAFF
>TRBV30|TRBJ1-2|-|-
TGTGCCTGGAGAGAGAAACAAAGGGGTGGCTACACCTTC
CAWREKQRGGYTF
>TRBV20-1|TRBJ2-7|TRBD1|many
TGCAGTGCTAGCATCCGGGACAGAATCTACGAGCAGTACTTC
CSASIRDRIYEQYF
>TRBV18|TRBJ2-3|-|-
TGTGCCAGCTCAGAGGGCTATGCAGATACGCAGTATTTT
CASSEGYADTQYF
>TRBV7-8|TRBJ2-1|TRBD2|few
TGTGCCAGCAGCTTACGACTAGCGGGAGGGGGAGTCTACAATGAGCAGTTCTTC
CASSLRLAGGGVYNEQFF
>TRBV20-1|TRBJ2-7|-|-
TGCAGTGCTAGCCAGGCGAACTACGAGCAGTACTTC
CSASQANYEQYF
>TRBV7-2|TRBJ2-5|-|-
TGTGCCAGCAGCTCCGCAGGGGTAGAGACCCGGTACTTC
CASSSAGVETRYF